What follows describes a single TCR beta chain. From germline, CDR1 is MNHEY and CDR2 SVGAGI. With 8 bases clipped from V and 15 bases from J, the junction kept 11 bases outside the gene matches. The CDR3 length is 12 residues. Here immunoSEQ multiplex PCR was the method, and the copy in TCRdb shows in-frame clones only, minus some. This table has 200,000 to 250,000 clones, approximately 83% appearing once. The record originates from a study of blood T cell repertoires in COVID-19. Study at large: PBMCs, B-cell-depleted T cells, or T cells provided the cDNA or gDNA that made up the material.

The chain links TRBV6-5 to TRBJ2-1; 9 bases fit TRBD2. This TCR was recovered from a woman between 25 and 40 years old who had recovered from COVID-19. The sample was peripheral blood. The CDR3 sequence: CASAASGVWGFF. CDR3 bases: TGTGCCAGCGCGGCTAGCGGGGTTTGGGGGTTCTTC.